Below, 30 T cell receptor beta chains from the same sample are listed, as sequenced in a study of response to subunit inactivated influenza vaccine. TCRdb redid the calling of the RT-PCR reads with MiXCR, one entry per CDR3 protein. Altogether 530,000 or so distinct CDR3 sequences are present, 14% being singletons, with the ten largest covering roughly 10%. The sequencing here drew on PBMCs from blood, taken roughly 12 days after vaccination. The receptors here all came from a man aged 50 or older who received an inactivated influenza vaccine.

This rearrangement joins TRBV7-9 to TRBJ2-1, with D uncertain. This CDR3 spans 13 amino acids. Germline V gene lookup returns CDR1 SEHNR and CDR2 FQNEAQ (reference sequence). The V gene lost 5 bases and the J gene lost 9 bases, with 14 bases spanning the gap. CDR3 nucleotide sequence: TGTGCCAGCAGCCTAACAGTGTTCAGTGAGCAGTTCTTC. Amino acids: CASSLTVFSEQFF.

This chain joins TRBV15 and TRBJ2-2; TRBD1 agrees at 8 bases. Germline CDR1 and CDR2: LNHNV and YYDKDF (reference sequence). The CDR3 runs to 16 residues. Trimming cost V 3 bases and J 1 base; bases outside gene matches: 4. CDR3 sequence: CATSRPGQGNTGELFF. In nucleotides, the CDR3 is TGTGCCACCAGCAGGCCCGGACAGGGGAACACCGGGGAGCTGTTTTTT.

The chain recombines TRBV6-1 with TRBJ2-5; D gene ambiguous. Trimming stripped 4 bases from V and 5 bases from J, with 11 bases between. Germline V lookup: CDR1 MNHNS, CDR2 SASEGT. This CDR3 has 13 residues. The CDR3 loop is CASSARPGETQYF. In nucleotides, the CDR3 is TGTGCCAGCAGTGCGCGCCCCGGGGAGACCCAGTACTTC.

The rearrangement links TRBV6-2 or TRBV6-3 to TRBJ1-2, with a tentative D call TRBD1 (6 bases). The CDR3 consists of 14 residues. The germline V and J ends were trimmed by 8 bases and 3 bases, with 16 bases remaining between them. From germline, CDR1 is MNHEY and CDR2 SVGEGT. CDR3 in amino acids: CASGDTGRDYGYTF. The CDR3 bases are TGTGCCAGCGGCGACACAGGGAGGGACTATGGCTACACCTTC.

In its sample, this clonotype was seen once. V and J are TRBV6-1 and TRBJ2-7, with a possible D match to TRBD2 (6 bases). CDR3 length: 15 residues. Germline V gene data show CDR1 as MNHNS and CDR2 as SASEGT. Trimming pared 2 bases from V and 0 bases from J, leaving 11 bases between. CDR3 sequence reads: CASSEWRADSYEQYF. CDR3 nucleotides: TGTGCCAGCAGTGAATGGAGGGCCGACTCCTACGAGCAGTACTTC.

There are a few counts of this clonotype. The chain uses TRBV5-1 and TRBJ2-1; 8 bases match TRBD2. V lost 3 bases and J lost 4; bases outside the gene matches: 6. This CDR3 has 15 residues. Germline CDR1 and CDR2: SGHRS and YFSETQ. Here the CDR3 reads CASSSSGGKYNEQFF. CDR3 sequence (DNA): TGCGCCAGCAGCTCCTCGGGAGGGAAATACAATGAGCAGTTCTTC.

The V call is TRBV5-6, the J call TRBJ2-4; D is ambiguous. Germline V gives CDR1 SGHDT, CDR2 YYEEEE. V lost 4 bases and J lost 6, with 8 bases in between. The CDR3 length is 12 residues. CDR3 DNA: TGTGCCAGCAGCACGGCCGCAAACATTCAGTACTTC. Translation gives CASSTAANIQYF.

This chain uses TRBV19 with TRBJ1-5; D gene uncertain. Germline CDR1 LNHDA, CDR2 SQIVND (reference sequence). The CDR3 sequence is 12 residues long. The germline V and J ends were trimmed by 6 bases and 4 bases, with 7 bases remaining between them. CDR3 in DNA: TGTGCCAGTAGGCATTTAAATCAGCCCCAGCATTTT. It specifies CASRHLNQPQHF.

This clonotype was recorded once. One end of the junction does not line up with germline, which may come from a read error. The V and J genes are TRBV30 and TRBJ2-7; D gene uncertain. Germline values: CDR1 GTSNPN, CDR2 SVGIG (reference sequence). The CDR3 length is 11 residues. CDR3 sequence: CAWCVLGEQYF. As DNA, the CDR3 is TGTGCCTGGTGTGTACTTGGAGAGCAGTACTTC.

This clonotype was detected a few times. The chain has TRBV20-1 and TRBJ2-1, with 7 bases aligning to TRBD1. The trim removed 3 bases at V and 8 bases at J, leaving 13 bases unmatched. This CDR3 is 15 amino acids long. CDR1 is DFQATT and CDR2 is SNEGSKA in the germline V gene (reference sequence). As DNA, the CDR3 is TGCAGTGCTAGGAATCCGGGACAGTCGTCTCATGAGCAGTTCTTC. It translates to CSARNPGQSSHEQFF.

V is TRBV7-3 and J is TRBJ2-7; TRBD2 is a possible D gene (6 bases). Trimming took off 2 bases at V and 2 bases at J, with 10 bases between the two ends. CDR1 is SGHTA and CDR2 is FQGTGA in the germline V gene. This CDR3 region has 14 residues. As DNA, the CDR3 is TGTGCCAGCAGCTTAGGGGACTCCCCCTACGAGCAGTACTTC. This codes for CASSLGDSPYEQYF.

This clonotype was detected a few times. CDR3 sequence (DNA): TGTGCAGCGGGCGGGTTCAATCAGCCCCAGCATTTT. Translated, it gives CAAGGFNQPQHF. The V gene is TRBV28, the J gene TRBJ1-5; D call uncertain. The germline V gene has CDR1 MDHEN and CDR2 SYDVKM. The CDR3 is made up of 12 amino acids.

The rearrangement links TRBV30 to TRBJ2-1; perhaps TRBD2 as D (7 bases). Between the trimmed V and J ends, which lost 4 bases and 6 bases, there was a span of 16 bases. The germline V gene has CDR1 GTSNPN and CDR2 SVGIG (reference sequence). The CDR3 is 14 residues long. The CDR3 nucleotides read TGTGCCTGGATGTGGGGGGGGGCCGGCAATGAGCAGTTCTTC. Its protein is CAWMWGGAGNEQFF.

This clonotype was counted between two and nine times. V usage is TRBV3-1 and J usage is TRBJ2-7; weak D call: TRBD2 (6 bases). Germline V CDR1 and CDR2: LGHDT, YNNKEL (reference sequence). This CDR3 spans 14 amino acids. Trimming left V 6 bases short and J 9 bases short, with 21 bases between. CDR3: CASSPRDGLSGQYF. The CDR3 DNA follows: TGTGCCAGCAGTCCGCGGGACGGTCTTTCCGGGCAGTACTTC.

The chain couples TRBV2 to TRBJ1-1, with 7 bases that match TRBD1. The germline V gene has CDR1 SNHLY and CDR2 FYNNEI. This CDR3 is 14 amino acids long. J was trimmed by 0 bases and V by 7 bases; bases with no gene match: 5. The CDR3 sequence: CASKPGQLNTEAFF. For the CDR3, the DNA is TGTGCCAGCAAACCGGGACAGTTGAACACTGAAGCTTTCTTT.

This clonotype turned up a few times. CDR3 residues: CASSLVWQGSHEQYF. In DNA, the CDR3 is TGTGCCAGCAGCTTAGTTTGGCAGGGCAGCCACGAGCAGTACTTC. The chain links TRBV7-8 to TRBJ2-7; a possible D gene is TRBD1 (5 bases). V lost 1 base, J lost 5 bases, and 15 bases lay in between. Germline CDR1 is SGHVS and CDR2 is FQNEAQ. The CDR3 runs to 15 residues.

This clonotype has more than one count but fewer than ten. This chain joins TRBV25-1 and TRBJ2-7, with D perhaps TRBD1 (6 bases). Trimming removed 8 bases at V and 5 bases at J, with 10 bases between. This CDR3 has 11 residues. Per germline, CDR1 MGHDK and CDR2 SYGVNS. For the CDR3, the DNA is TGTGCCAGCGGACAGATCCACGAGCAGTACTTC. Translation: CASGQIHEQYF.

The rearrangement links TRBV6-5 to TRBJ1-3; D is unresolved. Germline-derived CDR1 and CDR2 are MNHEY and SVGAGI. Trimming removed 2 bases at V and 4 bases at J, with 6 bases between. This CDR3 has 13 residues. The CDR3: CASSYRGGNTIYF. The CDR3 region has the DNA TGTGCCAGCAGTTACCGAGGGGGAAACACCATATATTTT.

The J gene is TRBJ1-4, the V gene TRBV5-6; D may be TRBD1 (5 bases). The V end lost 2 bases, the J end lost 6 bases, and 11 bases lay between the germline ends. Germline V gene data show CDR1 as SGHDT and CDR2 as YYEEEE. This CDR3 spans 14 amino acids. The CDR3 is CASSFGTPDEKLFF. CDR3 coding DNA: TGTGCCAGCAGCTTCGGGACGCCGGATGAAAAACTGTTTTTT.

This clonotype showed up just a few times. The chain has TRBV12-3 or TRBV12-4 and TRBJ1-6, with D possibly matching TRBD1 (5 bases). The CDR3 is 17 amino acids. Trimming pared 6 bases from V and 7 bases from J, leaving 22 bases between. DNA for the CDR3: TGTGCCAGCAGCCCCCCCGCACCCGGGGCTTGGAATTCACCCCTCCACTTT. This gives the protein CASSPPAPGAWNSPLHF.

This clonotype was seen at least ten times. The chain employs TRBV5-1 and TRBJ2-1; D gene ambiguous. V shed 4 bases and J shed 8 bases, with 16 bases lying between them. Per the germline V gene, CDR1 is SGHRS and CDR2 is YFSETQ. The CDR3 runs 14 residues. The DNA for the CDR3 is TGCGCCAGCAGCCTTGGGATAGTAGGCGATGAGCAGTTCTTC. Translating it yields CASSLGIVGDEQFF.

The table lists this clonotype with many counts. The rearrangement links TRBV5-1 to TRBJ1-6; no clear D gene. Trimming took 2 bases from V and 10 from J, leaving 13 bases between them. CDR3 length: 14 amino acids. Germline V gene data show CDR1 as SGHRS and CDR2 as YFSETQ. The chain's CDR3 is CASSLRGLNSPLHF. The CDR3 region has the DNA TGCGCCAGCAGCTTAAGAGGGTTGAACTCACCCCTCCACTTT. Full variable domain (remainder filled in from reference TRBV5-1 and TRBJ1-6): KAGVTQTPRYLIKTRGQQVTLSCSPISGHRSVSWYQQTPGQGLQFLFEYFSETQRNKGNFPGRFSGRQFSNSRSEMNVSTLELGDSALYLCASSLRGLNSPLHFGNGTRLTVT.

The chain is built from TRBV25-1 and TRBJ2-5; 10 nucleotides line up with TRBD1. The CDR3 has 16 amino acids. The germline CDR1 and CDR2 sequences are MGHDK and SYGVNS. The ends lost 1 base at V and 0 bases at J; junction bases unmatched: 2. This CDR3 is CASSEWTGGYQETQYF. The CDR3 bases are TGTGCCAGCAGTGAATGGACAGGGGGGTACCAAGAGACCCAGTACTTC.

This chain uses TRBV24-1 with TRBJ2-7; D remains ambiguous. The CDR3 spans 15 residues. Deletions cut 1 base from V and 1 base from J, with 10 bases between. Germline CDR1 KGHDR, CDR2 SFDVKD. Here the CDR3 reads CATSDFSRYSYEQYF. The CDR3 DNA reads as TGTGCCACCAGTGATTTTAGCCGCTATTCCTACGAGCAGTACTTC.

The sample holds a few counts of this clonotype. The chain employs TRBV5-6 and TRBJ2-1; the D gene is possibly TRBD1 (6 bases). In germline, CDR1 is SGHDT, CDR2 YYEEEE. CDR3 length: 15 amino acids. V lost 4 bases to trimming and J lost 4 bases, with 15 bases between them. The CDR3 spells CASSPRGRGYNEQFF. In DNA, the CDR3 is TGTGCCAGCAGCCCCCGGGGCAGGGGATACAATGAGCAGTTCTTC.

This clonotype was seen at least ten times. The chain recombines TRBV11-2 with TRBJ1-1, with D possibly being TRBD1 (5 bases). Germline V gives CDR1 SGHAT, CDR2 FQNNGV. The CDR3 is 15 residues long. The germline V and J ends were trimmed by 6 bases and 8 bases, with 22 bases remaining between them. The CDR3, as DNA: TGTGCCAGCAGTTCACAAGCGGGACTTCGGGACGAAGCTTTCTTT. Translation: CASSSQAGLRDEAFF.

CDR3 loop: CASSHAGDNSPLHF. Written as DNA, the CDR3 is TGTGCCAGCAGCCACGCAGGGGATAATTCACCCCTCCACTTT. V is TRBV7-3 and J is TRBJ1-6, with a weak D call TRBD1 (6 bases). The CDR3 length is 14 residues. V was clipped by 5 bases and J by 5 bases, with 10 bases between them. Germline V CDR1 and CDR2: SGHTA, FQGTGA.

This clonotype was seen a handful of times. V is TRBV18 and J is TRBJ1-2, with a weak D call TRBD1 (6 bases). Germline V gives CDR1 KGHSH, CDR2 LQKENI. V was shortened by 6 bases and J by 2 bases, with 16 bases between the two germline ends. CDR3 length equals 15 residues. In nucleotides, the CDR3 is TGTGCCAGCTCGACAGGAGGGACCGAGAACTATGGCTACACCTTC. Translated: CASSTGGTENYGYTF.

This clonotype was detected a few times. The chain is built from TRBV29-1 and TRBJ2-1, with D unclear. CDR3 length: 11 amino acids. The V gene's germline CDR1 is SQVTM and CDR2 ANQGSEA. The V and J ends lost 4 bases and 15 bases respectively, with 16 bases between them. CDR3 loop: CSVVTSPRLFF. CDR3 DNA sequence: TGCAGCGTTGTAACCTCCCCGCGGCTGTTCTTC.

The chain links TRBV15 to TRBJ2-5, with 8 bases lining up with TRBD2. With V trimmed by 4 bases and J by 4 bases, 17 bases remained unmatched. Germline CDR1 and CDR2: LNHNV and YYDKDF (reference sequence). The CDR3 sequence is 18 residues long. CDR3 sequence (DNA): TGTGCCACCAGCACCACGGGGGGGCAGTCCCCTAGGTCAGAGACCCAGTACTTC. Encoded protein: CATSTTGGQSPRSETQYF.